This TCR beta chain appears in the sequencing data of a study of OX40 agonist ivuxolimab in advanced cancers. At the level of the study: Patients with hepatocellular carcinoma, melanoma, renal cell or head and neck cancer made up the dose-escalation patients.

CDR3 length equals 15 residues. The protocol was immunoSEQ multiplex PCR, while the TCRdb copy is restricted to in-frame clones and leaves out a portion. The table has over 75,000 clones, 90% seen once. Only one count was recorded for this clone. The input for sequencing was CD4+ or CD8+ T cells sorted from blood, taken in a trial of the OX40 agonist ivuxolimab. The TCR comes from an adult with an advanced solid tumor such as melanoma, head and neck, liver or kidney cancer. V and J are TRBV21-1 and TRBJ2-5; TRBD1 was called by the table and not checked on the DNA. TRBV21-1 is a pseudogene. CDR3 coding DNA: TGTGCCAGCAGCAAAGGAAACAGTTTCCAAGAGACCCAGTACTTC. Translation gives CASSKGNSFQETQYF.